Sequencing of this TCR beta chain was carried out in a study of T-cell reconstitution after alpha-beta-depleted transplantation in children. A TCRbeta library incorporating unique molecular identifiers was prepared. TCRdb re-analysed the PCR reads in MiXCR, keeping a single row per CDR3 protein. The repertoire holds 400,000 to 550,000 distinct CDR3 sequences, with about 10% as singletons. Study results and limitations: A year had passed since transplant, and T-cell counts and diversity by then came mostly from newly produced T cells. The origin of alpha-beta T cells about two months after transplant was reportedly several hundred expanded graft clones. Certain patients had high TCRbeta diversity at day 60, and it came from recipient T cells and thymic progenitors that survived.

To note about this clonotype: Antigen: not known. This may be a read error: a much more frequent sequence differs by one nucleotide.

Germline CDR1 is DFQATT and CDR2 is SNEGSKA (reference sequence). This CDR3 has 18 amino acids. This sample comprised PBMCs, obtained before TCRalphabeta/CD19-depleted stem cell transplant. The rearrangement uses TRBV20-1 and TRBJ2-1; TRBD2 matches at 10 bases. This clonotype was obtained from a child aged 2 to 10 with inherited bone marrow failure, due to receive a stem cell transplant. The CDR3 DNA follows: TGCAGTGCTAGAGGGTCAGGCGCTAGCGGGGGATCCTACAATGAGCATTTCTTC. This sequence encodes CSARGSGASGGSYNEHFF.